Listed here are 19 T cell receptor beta chains from one sample, sequenced in a study of technical replicates of blood from a handful of donors. Data came from immunoSEQ multiplex PCR; TCRdb stores just in-frame clones and leaves some out. The data hold 58,000 or so clones, with about 86% observed a single time. The sequenced sample was PBMCs. The receptors were sampled from a human donor in good health. Some clones in this sample may be carry-over from other donors' samples.

This chain uses TRBV11-2 with TRBJ2-1; D might be TRBD2 (5 bases). Per germline, CDR1 SGHAT and CDR2 FQNNGV. Trimming took 5 bases from V and 3 from J, leaving 14 bases between them. This CDR3 is 15 amino acids long. CDR3 sequence (DNA): TGTGCCAGCAGCCCCCGGGGAGACCACTACAATGAGCAGTTCTTC. Translated, it gives CASSPRGDHYNEQFF.

Only a few counts were recorded for this clone. The rearrangement uses TRBV6-5 and TRBJ1-6, with 8 bases lining up with TRBD1. Germline trimming cut 6 bases from V and 9 bases from J; bases unmatched to any gene: 7. Per germline, CDR1 MNHEY and CDR2 SVGAGI. The CDR3 sequence is 14 residues long. CDR3 DNA sequence: TGTGCCAGCAGCTGGGACAGGTTTAGTTCACCCCTCCACTTT. Its translation: CASSWDRFSSPLHF.

This clone was observed once. Within the sample, other DNA sequences also encode this same CDR3. This chain links TRBV2 with TRBJ2-2; 10 bases agree with TRBD1. Germline lookup yields CDR1 SNHLY and CDR2 FYNNEI. This CDR3 contains 14 residues. After removal of 8 bases from V and 1 base from J, the junction contained 1 base not matched to a gene. CDR3: CASRDRGNTGELFF. The CDR3 coding sequence is TGTGCCAGCCGGGACAGGGGGAACACCGGGGAGCTGTTTTTT.

The sample holds many counts of this clone. This specimen includes other DNA sequences encoding the same CDR3. The J gene is TRBJ2-7, the V gene TRBV4-3, with 9 nucleotides matching TRBD1. This CDR3 is 15 amino acids long. Germline V lookup: CDR1 LGHNA, CDR2 YSLEER. V shed 0 bases and J 3 bases; nucleotides not matched to a gene: 3. The chain's CDR3 is CASSQDDRGSYEQYF. The CDR3 nucleotides read TGCGCCAGCAGCCAAGACGACAGGGGGAGCTACGAGCAGTACTTC.

This chain connects TRBV19 to TRBJ2-3; D perhaps matches TRBD2 (5 bases). The CDR3 totals 13 residues. Germline-derived CDR1 and CDR2 are LNHDA and SQIVND (reference sequence). The V gene lost 3 bases and the J gene lost 5 bases, with 9 bases spanning the gap. The CDR3 protein is CASSIGAGDTQYF. CDR3 sequence (DNA): TGTGCCAGTAGTATCGGCGCGGGAGATACGCAGTATTTT.

This clone was detected only once. The chain joins TRBV6-4 to TRBJ1-2; no clear D gene. The CDR3 is 15 residues long. Per germline, CDR1 MRHNA and CDR2 SNTAGT. The V end lost 2 bases, the J end lost 2 bases, and 12 bases lay between the germline ends. The CDR3 DNA reads as TGTGCCAGCAGTGACGACGGTGTGACAAACTATGGCTACACCTTC. Protein: CASSDDGVTNYGYTF.

This chain connects TRBV7-8 to TRBJ2-3; 8 bases are shared with TRBD2. CDR3 length: 15 residues. The ends lost 5 bases at V and 1 base at J; junction bases unmatched: 5. Per germline, CDR1 SGHVS and CDR2 FQNEAQ. The CDR3 DNA follows: TGTGCCAGCAGCAGAGCGGGAGCGGGCACAGATACGCAGTATTTT. This gives the protein CASSRAGAGTDTQYF.

The chain carries TRBV14 and TRBJ2-7; 8 bases agree with TRBD1. With 6 bases clipped from V and 2 bases from J, the junction kept 6 bases outside the gene matches. In germline, CDR1 is SGHDN, CDR2 FVKESK. This CDR3 contains 14 residues. The CDR3 coding sequence is TGTGCCAGCAGTAAACCAGGGGGCCCCTACGAGCAGTACTTC. Protein sequence: CASSKPGGPYEQYF.

The chain links TRBV7-3 to TRBJ2-3; 11 nucleotides align to TRBD2. CDR1 is SGHTA, CDR2 FQGTGA, per germline. With 8 bases clipped from V and 3 bases from J, the junction kept 22 bases outside the gene matches. This CDR3 is 20 amino acids long. The CDR3 sequence: CASQLLGARSSGGTTDTQYF. The CDR3 DNA follows: TGTGCCAGCCAGCTTCTTGGGGCCCGGTCTAGCGGGGGGACTACAGATACGCAGTATTTT.

This clone came up once. The chain carries TRBV9 and TRBJ2-1, with 9 bases identical to TRBD1. The V and J ends lost 3 bases and 3 bases, in that order; junction bases with no gene match: 4. This CDR3 is 15 amino acids long. Germline values: CDR1 SGDLS, CDR2 YYNGEE. The CDR3, as DNA: TGTGCCAGCAGCGAGACAGGGGGAAACTACAATGAGCAGTTCTTC. Translation: CASSETGGNYNEQFF.

This chain uses TRBV9 with TRBJ1-1; D possibly corresponds to TRBD1 (5 bases). V was pared by 0 bases and J by 7 bases, with 19 bases between. The germline V gene has CDR1 SGDLS and CDR2 YYNGEE. This CDR3 region has 16 residues. The CDR3 DNA reads TGTGCCAGCAGCGTAGTGGAGGCGGGACCAAAAGGTGAAGCTTTCTTT. Its protein is CASSVVEAGPKGEAFF.

The chain employs TRBV4-1 and TRBJ2-7, with unresolved D. The CDR3 totals 13 residues. Trimming stripped 0 bases from V and 3 bases from J, with 6 bases between. Per germline, CDR1 MGHRA and CDR2 YSYEKL. The CDR3 region has the DNA TGCGCCAGCAGCCAAGATTCAGACTACGAGCAGTACTTC. It specifies CASSQDSDYEQYF.

The chain is built from TRBV9 and TRBJ2-3, with TRBD1 identical over 7 bases. The V gene's germline CDR1 is SGDLS and CDR2 YYNGEE. V lost 6 bases to trimming and J lost 0 bases; unmatched junction nucleotides: 7. The CDR3 totals 15 residues. Written as DNA, the CDR3 is TGTGCCAGCACCACCGGGACAGCTAGCACAGATACGCAGTATTTT. This sequence encodes CASTTGTASTDTQYF.

The chain uses TRBV2 and TRBJ2-7, with D tentatively TRBD1 (6 bases). Trimming removed 4 bases at V and 2 bases at J, with 15 bases between. From germline, CDR1 is SNHLY and CDR2 FYNNEI. The CDR3 covers 15 residues. CDR3 bases: TGTGCCAGCAGTGGGAAACAGGGTTCCGCCTACGAGCAGTACTTC. Translated, it gives CASSGKQGSAYEQYF.

CDR3 sequence: CASSKQGGIGETQYF. CDR3 nucleotides: TGTGCCAGCAGCAAACAGGGGGGCATAGGGGAGACCCAGTACTTC. This chain links TRBV7-3 with TRBJ2-5, with 8 nucleotides matching TRBD1. The CDR3 totals 15 residues. The J segment lost 5 bases and the V segment lost 5 bases, leaving 10 bases of the junction unmatched. The germline V gene has CDR1 SGHTA and CDR2 FQGTGA.

V usage is TRBV4-1 and J usage is TRBJ2-1, with D maybe TRBD2 (6 bases). The V gene's germline CDR1 is MGHRA and CDR2 YSYEKL. V lost 9 bases, J lost 7 bases, and 19 bases lay in between. The CDR3 extends over 14 amino acids. The CDR3 reads CASGKEGLGNEQFF. CDR3 nucleotide sequence: TGCGCCAGTGGTAAGGAGGGGCTGGGTAATGAGCAGTTCTTC.

The gene calls are TRBV30 and TRBJ1-2, with 7 positions matching TRBD1. The CDR3 totals 13 residues. Germline CDR1 reads GTSNPN; CDR2 reads SVGIG (reference sequence). With V trimmed by 5 bases and J by 3 bases, 6 bases remained unmatched. CDR3 residues: CAWFSGGHYGYTF. As DNA, the CDR3 is TGTGCCTGGTTCTCAGGGGGGCACTATGGCTACACCTTC.

The chain links TRBV4-3 to TRBJ1-4; 8 bases match TRBD1. Germline trimming cut 1 base from V and 7 bases from J; bases unmatched to any gene: 14. This CDR3 has 18 amino acids. Per germline, CDR1 LGHNA and CDR2 YSLEER. CDR3 protein: CASSQGYNSGQGGEKLFF. In nucleotides, the CDR3 is TGCGCCAGCAGCCAAGGGTACAATTCAGGACAGGGCGGTGAAAAACTGTTTTTT.

This chain joins TRBV19 and TRBJ1-6; 9 positions match TRBD1. The CDR3 has 16 residues. In germline, CDR1 is LNHDA, CDR2 SQIVND (reference sequence). Losses at the gene ends were 7 bases for V and 3 bases for J; bases not matched to a gene: 7. This CDR3 reads CASTQRTGDYNSPLHF. CDR3 in DNA: TGTGCCAGTACGCAAAGGACAGGGGACTATAATTCACCCCTCCACTTT.